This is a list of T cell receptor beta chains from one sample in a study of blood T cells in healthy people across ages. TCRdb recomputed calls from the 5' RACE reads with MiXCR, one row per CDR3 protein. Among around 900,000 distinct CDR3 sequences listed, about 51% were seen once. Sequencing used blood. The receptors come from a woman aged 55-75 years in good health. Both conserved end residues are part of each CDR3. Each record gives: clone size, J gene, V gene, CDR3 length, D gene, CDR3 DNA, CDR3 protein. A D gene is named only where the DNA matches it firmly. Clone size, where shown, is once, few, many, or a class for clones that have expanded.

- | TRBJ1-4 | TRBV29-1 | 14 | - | TGCAGCGTTGCCCCCGCTAGGGCCGCTGAAAAACTGTTTTTT | CSVAPARAAEKLFF
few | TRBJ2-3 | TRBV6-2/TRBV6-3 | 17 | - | TGTGCCAGCCTGACAGGTTACAGGAGCGGCGGCACAGATACGCAGTATTTT | CASLTGYRSGGTDTQYF
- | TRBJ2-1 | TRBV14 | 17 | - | TGTGCCAGCAGCCGCAAATGGGTGGGCGGACTCCCCCATGAGCAGTTCTTC | CASSRKWVGGLPHEQFF
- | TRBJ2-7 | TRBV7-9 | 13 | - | TGTGCCAGCAGCACTAGACTAGGAGGCGAGCAGTACTTC | CASSTRLGGEQYF
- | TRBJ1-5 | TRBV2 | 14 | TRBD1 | TGTGCCAGAGGGGGCTTGCGAGTCGTCCAGCCCCAGCATTTT | CARGGLRVVQPQHF
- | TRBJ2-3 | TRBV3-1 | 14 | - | TGCGCCAGCAGCCCCACGTGGGACACAGATACGCAGTATTTT | CASSPTWDTDTQYF
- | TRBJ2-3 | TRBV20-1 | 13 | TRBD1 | TGCAGTGCCCGGACAGGGATTAGGGATACGCAGTATTTT | CSARTGIRDTQYF
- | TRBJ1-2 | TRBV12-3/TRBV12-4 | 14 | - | TGTGCCAGCAGTAGACGGACAGATTACTATGGCTACACCTTC | CASSRRTDYYGYTF
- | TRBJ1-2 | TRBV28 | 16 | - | TGTGCCAGCAGTTCCCCATACATCGACAGGAACTATGGCTACACCTTC | CASSSPYIDRNYGYTF
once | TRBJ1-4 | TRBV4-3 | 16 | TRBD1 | TGCGCCAGCAGCCAAGTAGGCAGGGGGGCTAATGAAGAACTGTTTTTT | CASSQVGRGANEELFF
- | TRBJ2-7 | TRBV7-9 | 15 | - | TGTGCCAGCAGCCGGACCAAAGGGCAGGGCTACGAGCAGTACTTC | CASSRTKGQGYEQYF
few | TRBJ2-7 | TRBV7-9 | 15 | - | TGTGCCAGCAGCTCCCCGACGGGGAAAACCTACGAGCAGTACTTC | CASSSPTGKTYEQYF
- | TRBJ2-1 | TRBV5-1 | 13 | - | TGCGCCAGCAGCTTAGGGGGTTGCAATGAGCAGTTCTTC | CASSLGGCNEQFF
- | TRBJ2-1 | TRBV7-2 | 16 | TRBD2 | TGTGCCAGCAGCCATCACAGCCAGCGGGAGGTCTATGAGCAGTTCTTC | CASSHHSQREVYEQFF
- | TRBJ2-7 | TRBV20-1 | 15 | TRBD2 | TGCAGTGCTAGAGACGGCGGGAGGGGCCTAGACGAGCAGTACTTC | CSARDGGRGLDEQYF
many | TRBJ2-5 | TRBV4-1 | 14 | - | TGCGCCAGCAGCCCAAGACAGGGAGGGGAGACCCAGTACTTC | CASSPRQGGETQYF
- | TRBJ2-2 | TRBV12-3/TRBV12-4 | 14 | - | TGTGCCAGCACGAGGGGGTCGGGCACCGGGGAGCTGTTTTTT | CASTRGSGTGELFF
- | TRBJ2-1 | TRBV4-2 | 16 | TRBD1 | TGTGCCAGCAGCCAAGATCAGGGGACAGGGTATACTGAGCAGTTCTTC | CASSQDQGTGYTEQFF
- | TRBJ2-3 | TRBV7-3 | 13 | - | TGTGCCAGCAGCTTAACCCCGGCAGATACGCAGTATTTT | CASSLTPADTQYF
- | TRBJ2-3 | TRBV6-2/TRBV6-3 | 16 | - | TGTGCCAGCACCCGAGTGGAGCCCTTGAACACAGATACGCAGTATTTT | CASTRVEPLNTDTQYF
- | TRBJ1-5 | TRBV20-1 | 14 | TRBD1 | TGCAGTGCTGCCACAGGGGGCTTCGGGCAGCCCCAGCATTTT | CSAATGGFGQPQHF
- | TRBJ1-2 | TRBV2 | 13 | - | TGTGCCAGCGCCCAGACCGTCCTCTATGGCTACACCTTC | CASAQTVLYGYTF
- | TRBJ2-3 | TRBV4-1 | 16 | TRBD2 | TGCGCCGGCAGCCATGGACTAGCGGGACGCACAGATACGCAGTATTTT | CAGSHGLAGRTDTQYF
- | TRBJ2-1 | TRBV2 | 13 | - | TGTGCCACGAAGTTGGACAGAACGAATGAGCAGTTCTTC | CATKLDRTNEQFF
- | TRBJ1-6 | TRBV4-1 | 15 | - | TGCGCCAGCAGCCAAGTCGGCCTTACTAATTCACCCCTCCACTTT | CASSQVGLTNSPLHF
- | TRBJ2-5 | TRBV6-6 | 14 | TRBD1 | TGTGCCAGGGGACAGGGGGCGAACCAAGAGACCCAGTACTTC | CARGQGANQETQYF
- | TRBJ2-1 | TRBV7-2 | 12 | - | TGTGCCAGCAGCCGACAGCGGAATGAGCAGTTCTTC | CASSRQRNEQFF
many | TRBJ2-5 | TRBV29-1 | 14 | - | TGCAGCGTTGAAGACAGAGCAACAGGAGAGACCCAGTACTTC | CSVEDRATGETQYF
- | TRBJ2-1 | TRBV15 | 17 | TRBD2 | TGTGCCACCAGCAGAGATTTAATGGCGGGAGGACCGAATGAGCAGTTCTTC | CATSRDLMAGGPNEQFF
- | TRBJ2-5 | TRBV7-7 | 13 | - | TGTGCCAGCAGCTTAGTATGGGAAGAGACCCAGTACTTC | CASSLVWEETQYF
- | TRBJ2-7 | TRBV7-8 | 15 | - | TGTGCCAGCAGCTTAGGGGGAGCGTTTTTCTACGAGCAGTACTTC | CASSLGGAFFYEQYF
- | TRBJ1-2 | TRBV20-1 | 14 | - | TGCAGTGCTGGCGCGCGAGGGATTAACTATGGCTACACCTTC | CSAGARGINYGYTF
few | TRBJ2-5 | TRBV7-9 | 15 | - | TGTGCCAGCAGCTTAGTCGCTAGCGTCTACAATGAGCAGTACTTC | CASSLVASVYNEQYF
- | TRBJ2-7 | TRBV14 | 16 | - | TGTGCCAGCAGCCAAGATCAAGAGGGATTCTCCTACGAGCAGTACTTC | CASSQDQEGFSYEQYF
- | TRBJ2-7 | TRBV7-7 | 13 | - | TGTGCCAGCAGCATTGCGGGAAGCAATGAGCAGTACTTC | CASSIAGSNEQYF
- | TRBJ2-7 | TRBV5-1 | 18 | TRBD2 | TGCGCCAGCAGCTTAACCGGGACTAGGCCCCCCTACTACGACGAGCAGTACTTC | CASSLTGTRPPYYDEQYF
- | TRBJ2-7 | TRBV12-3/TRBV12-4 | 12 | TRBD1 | TGTGCCAGCAGCCGCCGGGACAGGGACTTCCACTTC | CASSRRDRDFHF
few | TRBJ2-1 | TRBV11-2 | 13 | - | TGTGCCAGCAGCCCGCCCCCCTACAATGAGCAGTTCTTC | CASSPPPYNEQFF
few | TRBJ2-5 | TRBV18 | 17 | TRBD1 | TGTGCCAGCTCCCCCTTGGACAGGGGCGGAGGAAAAGAGACCCAGTACTTC | CASSPLDRGGGKETQYF
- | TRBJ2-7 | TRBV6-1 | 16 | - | TGTGCCAGCAGTGAAAAGAGCACACTCCTCTCCTACGAGCAGTACTTC | CASSEKSTLLSYEQYF
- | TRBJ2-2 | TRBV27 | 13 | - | TGTGCCAGCAGTTTAAGAGGGTTCGGGGAGCTGTTTTTT | CASSLRGFGELFF
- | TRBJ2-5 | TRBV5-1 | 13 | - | TGCGCCAGCAATAGGGGGGGCGGAGAGACCCAGTACTTC | CASNRGGGETQYF
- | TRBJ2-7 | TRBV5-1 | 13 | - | TGCGCCAGCAGCCGCAGTGATTTCTACGAGCAGTACTTC | CASSRSDFYEQYF
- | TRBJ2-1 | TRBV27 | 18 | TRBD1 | TGTGCCAGCAAGCCGAGACGATCCGGGACAGGAAACTACAATGAGCAGTTCTTC | CASKPRRSGTGNYNEQFF
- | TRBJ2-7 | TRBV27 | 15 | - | TGTGCCAGCAGTTCTCGCCGGGGGCTTGACAACGAGCAGTACTTC | CASSSRRGLDNEQYF
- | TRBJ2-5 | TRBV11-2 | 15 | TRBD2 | TGTGCCAGCAGCTTTAATAGCGGGAGATTCGGTTGGCAGTACTTC | CASSFNSGRFGWQYF
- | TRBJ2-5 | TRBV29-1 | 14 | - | TGCAGCGTTGAAAGGGGGTGGCAGGTTAATGAGCAGTACTTC | CSVERGWQVNEQYF
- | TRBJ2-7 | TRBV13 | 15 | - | TGTGCCAGCAGCTTTAGAAATACGCCCTACAATGAGCAGTACTTC | CASSFRNTPYNEQYF
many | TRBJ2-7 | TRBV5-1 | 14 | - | TGCGCCAGCAGCTATCGCCTACAGGGAGGCGAGCAGTACTTC | CASSYRLQGGEQYF
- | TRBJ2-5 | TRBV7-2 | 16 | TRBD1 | TGTGCCAGCAGCTTAGGATGGCAGGGGGCACAACAAGAGCAGTACTTC | CASSLGWQGAQQEQYF
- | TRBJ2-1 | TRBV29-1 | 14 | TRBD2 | TGCAGCGTGTCCGGGACTAGCGGGTACAATGAGCAGTTCTTC | CSVSGTSGYNEQFF
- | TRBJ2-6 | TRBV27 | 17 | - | TGTGCCAGCAGTTCCGGGGAACAGTCCACTGGGGCCAACGTCCTGACTTTC | CASSSGEQSTGANVLTF
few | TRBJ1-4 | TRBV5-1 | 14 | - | TGCGCCAGCAGCTTCCAGGGTCGGACTGAAAAACTGTTTTTT | CASSFQGRTEKLFF
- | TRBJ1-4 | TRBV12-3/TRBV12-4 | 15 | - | TGTGCCAGCAGTCCCTGGGGGGATATAATGAGGGGGGTGTTTTTT | CASSPWGDIMRGVFF
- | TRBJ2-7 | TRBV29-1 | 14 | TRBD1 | TGCAGCGTTCAACCCGGACAGGGCTCCTACGAGCAGTACTTC | CSVQPGQGSYEQYF
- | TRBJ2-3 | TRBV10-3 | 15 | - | TGTGCCATCCCTCGGGGGTCAGTTCTAACAGATACGCAGTATTTT | CAIPRGSVLTDTQYF
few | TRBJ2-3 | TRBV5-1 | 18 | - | TGCGCCAGCAGCCCGGGTGTGACTAGACTTTCACGTCCCGATACGCAGTATTTT | CASSPGVTRLSRPDTQYF
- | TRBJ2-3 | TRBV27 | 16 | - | TGTGCCAGCAGCAACCGAGGGCCCACTAGCACAGATACGCAGTATTTT | CASSNRGPTSTDTQYF
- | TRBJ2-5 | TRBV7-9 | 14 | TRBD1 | TGTGCCAGCAGCAATTTGGGACAGGGCCAGACCCAGTACTTC | CASSNLGQGQTQYF
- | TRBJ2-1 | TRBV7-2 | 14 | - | TGTGCCAGCACCTTTAGTACGGCTTACAATGAGCAGTTCTTC | CASTFSTAYNEQFF